This T cell receptor beta chain was sequenced during a study of cytomegalovirus exposure and HLA in healthy donors. Study details: A prior analysis found roughly 110 million unique TCR beta sequences from 150 million to 200 million T cells. The study's early data release held roughly 91 million unique TCRs from HLA-typed donors.

Amplification used 60 Vbeta primers and 13 Jbeta primers. Sequencing was performed with immunoSEQ multiplex PCR; in TCRdb, only in-frame clones are kept and a portion is missing. The repertoire has about 52,000 clones, about 57% of them found once; the top ten carry 12%. This clone turned up a few times. The antigen is unknown. The CDR3 covers 15 residues. From germline, CDR1 is SGHRS and CDR2 YFSETQ. The V gene end was trimmed by 4 bases and the J gene end by 6 bases; junction bases not matched to a gene: 7. Study-level results: Cytomegalovirus status was reportedly diagnosed by the classifier with high specificity and sensitivity. TCR beta V- and J-gene trimming, according to a later analysis, was linked to a missense DCLRE1C variant.

The receptor was derived from a human donor in good health. The gene calls are TRBV5-1 and TRBJ1-5, with TRBD1 identical over 10 bases. The sample comprised PBMCs. The DNA for the CDR3 is TGCGCCAGCAGCCCGGAGGGGACAGGGGTTCAGCCCCAGCATTTT. Translation: CASSPEGTGVQPQHF. Variable domain in full (rest from reference TRBV5-1 and TRBJ1-5): KAGVTQTPRYLIKTRGQQVTLSCSPISGHRSVSWYQQTPGQGLQFLFEYFSETQRNKGNFPGRFSGRQFSNSRSEMNVSTLELGDSALYLCASSPEGTGVQPQHFGDGTRLSIL.